This T cell receptor beta chain was identified during a study of T cell responses to AZD1222 COVID-19 vaccine (dated by TCRdb to about 2021). Turning to the overall study: Because spike-specific TCR depth and breadth did not differ between the two schedules, AZD1222 recipients who got a second dose at roughly 4 weeks were pooled with those who got a second dose at roughly 12 weeks. A total of 233 trial participants underwent TCR sequencing, of whom around 200 received two doses of AZD1222 and approximately 25 received two doses of the MenACWY control vaccine. Trial participants were enrolled by age into 18-55, 56-69 and 70-plus year subgroups, with about 150, 28 and 57 TCR-sequenced participants respectively. General study outcomes and caveats: In the small 56-69-year group, the increase in depth fell short of significance, most likely because of low power. Most participants were white British and females outnumbered males, and the authors suggested that clonal diversity may have been underestimated. No day 14 peak-response samples were available, so repertoires were characterized only after the peak T cell response. A significant rise in spike-specific TCR breadth and depth was observed after two AZD1222 doses relative to day 0 and relative to MenACWY recipients. Reportedly, close to half of the unique spike-specific TCRs recognized epitopes lying outside the regions that are mutated in the B.1.351 and B.1.1.7 variants. The whole spike protein was spanned by vaccine-associated CD4 TCRs, and dominant responses were seen in regions 160-218 and 743-854. Only five or six AZD1222 recipients were SARS-CoV-2 seropositive at baseline, limiting conclusions about previously exposed vaccinees.

Regarding this clone: Its antigen target is currently unknown. No base-level quality is on record; no much larger clone is a single base apart.

From a lookup of the germline V gene (reference sequence), CDR1 and CDR2 are SEHNR and FQNEAQ. At the junction V is shortened by 3 bases and J by 7 bases, with 10 bases in between. Spanning cysteine to phenylalanine, the CDR3 consists of 12 amino acids. Of the read, only the CDR3 DNA is kept; its 36 bases are in frame from base 1. In light of the paper, this sample's time point label describes: baseline before first vaccination. Vaccinee samples were obtained from the UK trials COV001 and COV002, which included a single-blind randomized controlled phase 2/3 trial of AZD1222 (ChAdOx1 nCoV-19) in healthy adults. Trial participant PBMC samples were collected at day 0 and day 28 after the second dose for TCRbeta chain sequencing. The CDR3 regions of human TCRbeta chains were subjected to immunosequencing. As for the original processing: Repertoire TCRs were checked for matches against a reference library of SARS-CoV-2-specific TCRs that had been generated using the MIRA antigen-specificity platform. Breadth was defined as the fraction of unique TCRs that were SARS-CoV-2-associated, and depth was defined as the fraction of total T cells that were SARS-CoV-2-associated. Using the MIRA data, every spike-specific TCR was mapped to the spike region that the TCR reacted to and assigned to either a CD4 or a CD8 class. Log10-transformed breadth and depth values were compared by one-way ANOVA with Sidak's multiple comparisons tests. The immuneACCESS repertoire file appears here via TCRdb, limited to in-frame rearrangements. These files lack a portion of the clones; in checked studies, under half of the deficit traces to unresolved V genes, and the cause of the others is not known. The DNA gave D and trimming, while V, J and clone size come from that table. The sample yields 140,000 to 150,000 clones; approximately 94% were counted once. The ten biggest clones cover 1.5% to 2% of the sample.

The sequence derives from an adult in good health. Sequenced here: peripheral blood, sampled on day 0 of AZD1222 vaccination. The chain couples TRBV7-9 to TRBJ2-7, with the D gene call left open. CDR3 region: CASSFPGGEQYF. The sequence in DNA is TGTGCCAGCAGCTTCCCGGGTGGGGAGCAGTACTTC.